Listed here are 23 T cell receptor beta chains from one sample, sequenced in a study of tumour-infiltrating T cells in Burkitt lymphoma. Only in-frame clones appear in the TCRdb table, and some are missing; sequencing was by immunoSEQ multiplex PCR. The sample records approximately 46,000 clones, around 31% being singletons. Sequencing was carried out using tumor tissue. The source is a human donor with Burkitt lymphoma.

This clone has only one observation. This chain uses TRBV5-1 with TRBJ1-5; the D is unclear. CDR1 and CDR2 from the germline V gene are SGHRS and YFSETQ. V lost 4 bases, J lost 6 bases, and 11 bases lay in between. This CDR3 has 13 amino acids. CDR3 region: CASSLTPTQPQHF. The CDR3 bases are TGCGCCAGCAGCCTCACACCCACTCAGCCCCAGCATTTT.

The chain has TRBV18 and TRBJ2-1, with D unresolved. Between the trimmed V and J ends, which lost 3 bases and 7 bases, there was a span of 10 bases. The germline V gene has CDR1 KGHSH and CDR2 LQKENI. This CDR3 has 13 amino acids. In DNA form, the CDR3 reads TGTGCCAGCTCACCTCCGGACCTGAATGAGCAGTTCTTC. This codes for CASSPPDLNEQFF.

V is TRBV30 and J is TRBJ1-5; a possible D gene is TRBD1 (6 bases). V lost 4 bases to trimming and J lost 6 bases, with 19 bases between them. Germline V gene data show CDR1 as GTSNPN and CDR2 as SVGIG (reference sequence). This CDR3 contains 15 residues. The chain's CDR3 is CAWKQGGAPSQPQHF. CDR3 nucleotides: TGTGCCTGGAAACAGGGTGGGGCCCCAAGTCAGCCCCAGCATTTT.

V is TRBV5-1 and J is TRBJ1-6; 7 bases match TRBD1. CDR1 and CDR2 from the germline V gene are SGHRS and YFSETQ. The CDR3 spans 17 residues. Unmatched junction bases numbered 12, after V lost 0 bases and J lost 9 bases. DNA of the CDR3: TGCGCCAGCAGCTTGGCTCAATGGACAGGCGGAGGTTCACCCCTCCACTTT. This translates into CASSLAQWTGGGSPLHF.

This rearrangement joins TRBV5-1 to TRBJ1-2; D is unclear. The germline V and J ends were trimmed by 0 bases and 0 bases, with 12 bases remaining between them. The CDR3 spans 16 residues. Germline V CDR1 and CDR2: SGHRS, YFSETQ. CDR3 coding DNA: TGCGCCAGCAGCTTGGATCTCCGGAGTTCTAACTATGGCTACACCTTC. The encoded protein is CASSLDLRSSNYGYTF.

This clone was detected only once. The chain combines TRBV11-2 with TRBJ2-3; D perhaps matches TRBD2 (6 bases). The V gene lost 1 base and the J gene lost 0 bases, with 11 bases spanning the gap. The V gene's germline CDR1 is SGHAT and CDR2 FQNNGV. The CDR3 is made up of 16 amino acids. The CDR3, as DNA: TGTGCCAGCAGCTTAGGCGCGGGACTCAGCACAGATACGCAGTATTTT. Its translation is CASSLGAGLSTDTQYF. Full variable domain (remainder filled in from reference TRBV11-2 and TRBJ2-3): EAGVAQSPRYKIIEKRQSVAFWCNPISGHATLYWYQQILGQGPKLLIQFQNNGVVDDSQLPKDRFSAERLKGVDSTLKIQPAKLEDSAVYLCASSLGAGLSTDTQYFGPGTRLTVL.

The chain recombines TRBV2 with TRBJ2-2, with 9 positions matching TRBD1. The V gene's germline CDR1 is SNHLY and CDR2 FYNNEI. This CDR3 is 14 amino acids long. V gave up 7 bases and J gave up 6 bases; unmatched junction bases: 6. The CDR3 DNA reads TGTGCCAGCAAACCAACAGGGGGCCCCGGGGAGCTGTTTTTT. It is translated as CASKPTGGPGELFF.

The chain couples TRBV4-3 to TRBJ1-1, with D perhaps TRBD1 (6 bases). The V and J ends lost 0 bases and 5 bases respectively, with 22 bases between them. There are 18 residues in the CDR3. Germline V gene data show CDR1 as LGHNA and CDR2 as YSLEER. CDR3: CASSQDYLGAQEETEAFF. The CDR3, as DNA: TGCGCCAGCAGCCAAGACTACCTGGGGGCGCAGGAAGAAACTGAAGCTTTCTTT.

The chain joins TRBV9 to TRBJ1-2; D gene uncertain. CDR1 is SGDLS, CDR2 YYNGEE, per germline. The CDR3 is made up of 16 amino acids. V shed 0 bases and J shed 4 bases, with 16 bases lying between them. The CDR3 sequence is CASSVAESARIYGYTF. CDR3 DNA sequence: TGTGCCAGCAGCGTAGCGGAGTCAGCGAGGATCTATGGCTACACCTTC.

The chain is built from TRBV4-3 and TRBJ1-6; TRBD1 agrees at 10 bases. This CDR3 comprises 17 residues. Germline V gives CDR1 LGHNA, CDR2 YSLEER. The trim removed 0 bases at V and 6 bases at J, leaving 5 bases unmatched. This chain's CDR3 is CASSQDSGTGVNSPLHF. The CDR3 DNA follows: TGCGCCAGCAGCCAAGATTCCGGGACAGGGGTTAATTCACCCCTCCACTTT.

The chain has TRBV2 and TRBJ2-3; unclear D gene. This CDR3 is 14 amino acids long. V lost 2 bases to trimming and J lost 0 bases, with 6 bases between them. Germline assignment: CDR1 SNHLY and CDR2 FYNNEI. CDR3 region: CASSETSSTDTQYF. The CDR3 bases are TGTGCCAGCAGTGAAACCTCGAGCACAGATACGCAGTATTTT.

As DNA, the CDR3 is TGTGCCAGCAGTTGGACGTGGAACACTGAAGCTTTCTTT. Translated: CASSWTWNTEAFF. This chain uses TRBV6-1 with TRBJ1-1, with D unclear. The CDR3 extends over 13 amino acids. CDR1 is MNHNS and CDR2 is SASEGT in the germline V gene. V lost 5 bases, J lost 1 base, and 8 bases lay in between.

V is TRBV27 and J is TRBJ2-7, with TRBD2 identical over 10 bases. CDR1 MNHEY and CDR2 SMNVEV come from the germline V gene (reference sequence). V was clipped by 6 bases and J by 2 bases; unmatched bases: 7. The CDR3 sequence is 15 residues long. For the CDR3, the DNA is TGTGCCAGCAGGATTACGGGGACTAGCGCCTACGAGCAGTACTTC. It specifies CASRITGTSAYEQYF.

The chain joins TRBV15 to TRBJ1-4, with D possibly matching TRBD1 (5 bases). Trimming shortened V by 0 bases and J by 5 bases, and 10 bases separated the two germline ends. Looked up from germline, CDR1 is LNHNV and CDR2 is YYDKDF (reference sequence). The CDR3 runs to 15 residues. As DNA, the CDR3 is TGTGCCACCAGCAGAGATAGGGCAGGGAATGAAAAACTGTTTTTT. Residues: CATSRDRAGNEKLFF.

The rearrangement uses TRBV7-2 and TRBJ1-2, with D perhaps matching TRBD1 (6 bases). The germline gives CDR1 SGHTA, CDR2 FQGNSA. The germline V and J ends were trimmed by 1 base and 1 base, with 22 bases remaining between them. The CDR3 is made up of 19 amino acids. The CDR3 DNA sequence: TGTGCCAGCAGCTTAGGTGCAGGGGCGATGCGAAGCTTTAACTATGGCTACACCTTC. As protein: CASSLGAGAMRSFNYGYTF.

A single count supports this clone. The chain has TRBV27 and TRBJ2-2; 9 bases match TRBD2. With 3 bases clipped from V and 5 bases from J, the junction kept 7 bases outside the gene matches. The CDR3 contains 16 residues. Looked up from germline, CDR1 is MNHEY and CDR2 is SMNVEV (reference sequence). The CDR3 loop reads CASSLFAGGLTGELFF. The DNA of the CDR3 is TGTGCCAGCAGTTTGTTCGCGGGGGGGCTTACCGGGGAGCTGTTTTTT.

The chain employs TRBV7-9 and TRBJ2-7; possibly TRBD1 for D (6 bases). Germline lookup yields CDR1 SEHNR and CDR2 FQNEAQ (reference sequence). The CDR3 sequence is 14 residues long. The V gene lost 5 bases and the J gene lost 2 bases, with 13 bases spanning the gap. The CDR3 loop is CASSATGKAYEQYF. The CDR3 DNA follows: TGTGCCAGCAGCGCTACAGGGAAGGCCTACGAGCAGTACTTC.

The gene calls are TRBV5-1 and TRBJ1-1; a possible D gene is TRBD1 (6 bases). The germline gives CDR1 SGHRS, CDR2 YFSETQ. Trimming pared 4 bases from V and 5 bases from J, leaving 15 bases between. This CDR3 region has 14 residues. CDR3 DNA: TGCGCCAGCAGCGGGGGAGGGGGGAATACTGAAGCTTTCTTT. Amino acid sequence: CASSGGGGNTEAFF.

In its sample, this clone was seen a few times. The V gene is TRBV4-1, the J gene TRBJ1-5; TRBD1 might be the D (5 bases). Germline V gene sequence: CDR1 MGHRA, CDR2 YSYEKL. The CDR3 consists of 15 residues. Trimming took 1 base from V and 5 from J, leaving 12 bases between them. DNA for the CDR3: TGCGCCAGCAGCCAAGTAGTGGGGACCTATCAGCCCCAGCATTTT. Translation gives CASSQVVGTYQPQHF.

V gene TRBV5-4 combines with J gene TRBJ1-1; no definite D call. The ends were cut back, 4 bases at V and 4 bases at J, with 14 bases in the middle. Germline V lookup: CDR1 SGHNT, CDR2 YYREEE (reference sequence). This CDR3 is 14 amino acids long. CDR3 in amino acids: CASSPSTSGTEAFF. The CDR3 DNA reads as TGTGCCAGCAGCCCCTCTACGTCGGGCACTGAAGCTTTCTTT.

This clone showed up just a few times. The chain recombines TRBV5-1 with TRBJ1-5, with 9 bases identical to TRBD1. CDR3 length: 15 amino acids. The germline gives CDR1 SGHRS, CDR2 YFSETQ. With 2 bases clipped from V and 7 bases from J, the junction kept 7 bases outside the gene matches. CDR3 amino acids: CASSFGTGRGQPQHF. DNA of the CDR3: TGCGCCAGCAGCTTCGGGACAGGGAGGGGCCAGCCCCAGCATTTT.

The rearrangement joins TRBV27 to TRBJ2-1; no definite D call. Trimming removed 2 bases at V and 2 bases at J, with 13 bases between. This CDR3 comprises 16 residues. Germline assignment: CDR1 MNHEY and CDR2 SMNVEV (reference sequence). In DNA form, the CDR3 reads TGTGCCAGCAGTTTAATGTCAGAAACCACCTACAATGAGCAGTTCTTC. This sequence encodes CASSLMSETTYNEQFF.

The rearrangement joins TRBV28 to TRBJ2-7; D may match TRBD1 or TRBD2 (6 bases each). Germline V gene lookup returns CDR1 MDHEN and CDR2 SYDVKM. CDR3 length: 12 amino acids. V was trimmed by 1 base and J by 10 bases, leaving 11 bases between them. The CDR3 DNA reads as TGTGCCAGCAGTTTATTGAGGGGGGCCCAGTACTTC. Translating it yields CASSLLRGAQYF.